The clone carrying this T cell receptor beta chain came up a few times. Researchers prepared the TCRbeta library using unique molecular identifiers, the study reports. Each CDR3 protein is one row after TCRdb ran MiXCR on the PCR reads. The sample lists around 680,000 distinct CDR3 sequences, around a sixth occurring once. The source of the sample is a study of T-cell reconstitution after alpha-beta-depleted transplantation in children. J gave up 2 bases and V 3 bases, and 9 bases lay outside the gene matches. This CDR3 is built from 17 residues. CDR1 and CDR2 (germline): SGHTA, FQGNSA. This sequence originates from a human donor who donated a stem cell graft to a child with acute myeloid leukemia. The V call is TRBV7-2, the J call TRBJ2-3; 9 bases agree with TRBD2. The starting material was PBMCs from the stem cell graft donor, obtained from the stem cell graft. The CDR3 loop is CASSLAAAGGPTDTQYF. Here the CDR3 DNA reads TGTGCCAGCAGCTTGGCGGCGGCGGGGGGGCCCACAGATACGCAGTATTTT. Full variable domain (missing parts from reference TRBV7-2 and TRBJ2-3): GAGVSQSPSNKVTEKGKDVELRCDPISGHTALYWYRQSLGQGLEFLIYFQGNSAPDKSGLPSDRFSAERTGGSVSTLTIQRTQQEDSAVYLCASSLAAAGGPTDTQYFGPGTRLTVL.